This TCR beta chain was sequenced for a study of OX40 agonist ivuxolimab in advanced cancers. The wider study: Intravenous ivuxolimab was administered to patients every 2 weeks at 0.01 to 10 mg/kg. Study-wide results and caveats: Blood T cells, both CD4+ and CD8+, expanded clonally by week 6 at 0.1 to 3.0 mg/kg. More expanded clones were seen, on average, in CD8+ T cells than in CD4+.

The length of the CDR3 is 14 residues. Germline V gene lookup returns CDR1 WNHNN and CDR2 SYGVQD (reference sequence). V was pared by 0 bases and J by 7 bases, with 7 bases between. On this clone itself: Its antigen is unknown.

Clones were read by immunoSEQ multiplex PCR, and TCRdb kept only the in-frame ones, dropping some. The sample includes under 90,000 clones, about 93% of them seen just once. The starting material was CD4+ or CD8+ T cells sorted from blood, obtained in a trial of the OX40 agonist ivuxolimab. The TCR originated in an adult with an advanced solid tumor such as melanoma, head and neck, liver or kidney cancer. This chain joins TRBV10-1 and TRBJ1-6, with no clear D. This CDR3 is CASSESLENSPLHF. In nucleotides, the CDR3 is TGCGCCAGCAGTGAGTCCCTCGAGAATTCACCCCTCCACTTT.